The 23 T cell receptor beta chains below all came from one sample that was sequenced in a study of CD8 T cells in ankylosing spondylitis. The study's findings and limits: Made up of eight or nine highly homologous variants, a TCR beta motif appeared characteristic of ankylosing spondylitis blood.

TCRdb reanalysed the 5' RACE reads using MiXCR and keeps one entry per CDR3 protein. In the table there are fewer than 550,000 distinct CDR3 sequences, approximately 5.3% of which are singletons. Their antigens are not known. The specimen sequenced was blood, either unsorted or a sorted T cell fraction (not recorded which). Receptors originate from a male donor with ankylosing spondylitis.

This clonotype was seen just once. This sequence joins TRBV13 and TRBJ2-5, with 9 bases matching TRBD2. The CDR3 sequence is 19 residues long. The germline gives CDR1 PRHDT, CDR2 FYEKMQ (reference sequence). Unmatched junction bases numbered 26, after V lost 11 bases and J lost 4 bases. The CDR3 is CAFWLDRWRGGPVGETQYF. DNA for the CDR3: TGTGCCTTCTGGCTTGATCGATGGCGGGGGGGCCCCGTGGGAGAGACCCAGTACTTC.

The sample holds many counts of this clonotype. The chain recombines TRBV24-1 with TRBJ2-1; 7 nucleotides align to TRBD2. The CDR3 is 17 residues long. Germline V CDR1 and CDR2: KGHDR, SFDVKD. Trimming removed 4 bases from V and 4 bases from J; junction bases left unmatched: 12. The CDR3: CATSEYSGRAGYNEQFF. In DNA, the CDR3 is TGTGCCACCAGTGAGTACTCAGGGCGAGCGGGATACAATGAGCAGTTCTTC.

The table lists this clonotype with many counts. The chain is built from TRBV5-6 and TRBJ1-1; 11 bases line up with TRBD1. Germline V gene lookup returns CDR1 SGHDT and CDR2 YYEEEE. Losses at the gene ends were 3 bases for V and 9 bases for J; bases not matched to a gene: 4. The CDR3 contains 13 residues. The CDR3 DNA sequence: TGTGCCAGCAGCTGGACAGGGGGCGGGAAAGCTTTCTTT. It yields the protein CASSWTGGGKAFF.

The chain has TRBV28 and TRBJ2-2; D may be TRBD1 (5 bases). This CDR3 is 16 amino acids long. CDR1 is MDHEN, CDR2 SYDVKM, per germline. V was pared by 3 bases and J by 0 bases, with 11 bases between. The CDR3 is CASSLSSTANTGELFF. As DNA, the CDR3 is TGTGCCAGCAGTTTGAGCTCGACAGCGAACACCGGGGAGCTGTTTTTT.

This clonotype was recorded at least ten times. The chain combines TRBV9 with TRBJ2-3; unclear D gene. The CDR3 is 13 amino acids. Germline lookup yields CDR1 SGDLS and CDR2 YYNGEE. V gave up 2 bases and J gave up 4 bases, with 8 bases separating them. CDR3: CASSVTASDTQYF. The CDR3, as DNA: TGTGCCAGCAGCGTCACAGCCTCAGATACGCAGTATTTT.

This clonotype occurred many times. This sequence joins TRBV5-5 and TRBJ2-2, with a weak D call TRBD1 (6 bases). Per germline, CDR1 SGHKS and CDR2 YYEKEE (reference sequence). Deletions cut 3 bases from V and 7 bases from J, with 13 bases between. This CDR3 has 14 amino acids. CDR3 loop: CASSSRGYHGELFF. DNA of the CDR3: TGTGCCAGCAGCTCCAGGGGATACCACGGGGAGCTGTTTTTT.

The chain is built from TRBV7-9 and TRBJ2-7; tentatively, D is TRBD1 (6 bases). CDR1 is SEHNR and CDR2 is FQNEAQ in the germline V gene (reference sequence). Trimming took off 4 bases at V and 3 bases at J, with 10 bases between the two ends. The length of the CDR3 is 13 residues. The CDR3 nucleotides read TGTGCCAGCAGCTGGACAGCGATCTACGAGCAGTACTTC. Protein product: CASSWTAIYEQYF.

This clonotype was seen repeatedly, ten times or more. The rearrangement joins TRBV7-9 to TRBJ1-1, with a tentative D call TRBD1 (5 bases). The germline V gene has CDR1 SEHNR and CDR2 FQNEAQ (reference sequence). CDR3 length equals 14 residues. The V and J ends lost 0 bases and 3 bases respectively, with 8 bases between them. CDR3 nucleotide sequence: TGTGCCAGCAGCTTAGCCGGGGCGGACACTGAAGCTTTCTTT. It codes for CASSLAGADTEAFF.

This clonotype was detected only a few times. The chain has TRBV7-9 and TRBJ2-6; 8 bases agree with TRBD1. Germline loops: CDR1 SEHNR, CDR2 FQNEAQ (reference sequence). Trimming cost V 0 bases and J 4 bases; bases outside gene matches: 5. The CDR3 spans 17 residues. CDR3 region: CASSLADRGAGANVLTF. CDR3 bases: TGTGCCAGCAGCTTAGCAGACAGGGGAGCCGGGGCCAACGTCCTGACTTTC.

This clonotype was picked up many times. V gene TRBV9 combines with J gene TRBJ1-3; 12 nucleotides agree with TRBD1. Unmatched junction bases numbered 4, after V lost 3 bases and J lost 0 bases. This CDR3 has 17 amino acids. Germline assignment: CDR1 SGDLS and CDR2 YYNGEE. DNA of the CDR3: TGTGCCAGCAGCGAGGGACAGGGGGCCTTCTCTGGAAACACCATATATTTT. Translating it yields CASSEGQGAFSGNTIYF.

J is TRBJ1-5 and V is TRBV28; D is perhaps TRBD1 (5 bases). The CDR3 sequence is 15 residues long. With 3 bases removed from V and 7 bases from J, the gap between germline ends came to 16 bases. Germline CDR1 is MDHEN and CDR2 is SYDVKM. CDR3 amino acids: CASSFWALKGQPQHF. The CDR3 region has the DNA TGTGCCAGCAGTTTCTGGGCCCTAAAGGGGCAGCCCCAGCATTTT.

The chain has TRBV9 and TRBJ2-1, with 7 bases that match TRBD2. Germline V CDR1 and CDR2: SGDLS, YYNGEE. The V gene end was trimmed by 0 bases and the J gene end by 6 bases; junction bases not matched to a gene: 9. This CDR3 comprises 16 residues. This chain's CDR3 is CASSVVGLAALNEQFF. Written as DNA, the CDR3 is TGTGCCAGCAGCGTAGTAGGCCTAGCGGCTCTCAATGAGCAGTTCTTC.

The gene calls are TRBV6-1 and TRBJ1-1; D is possibly TRBD1 (5 bases). CDR3 size: 13 residues. V was shortened by 4 bases and J by 5 bases, with 11 bases between the two germline ends. Germline-derived CDR1 and CDR2 are MNHNS and SASEGT. CDR3 DNA sequence: TGTGCCAGCAGTGCCCGGACAATTACTGAAGCTTTCTTT. Its translation is CASSARTITEAFF.

The table lists this clonotype with many counts. This sequence joins TRBV20-1 and TRBJ2-5, with D perhaps matching TRBD2 (5 bases). The CDR3 is 16 residues long. Per germline, CDR1 DFQATT and CDR2 SNEGSKA (reference sequence). Trimming left V 1 base short and J 5 bases short, with 20 bases between. The CDR3 spells CSARVFERRGRETQYF. The CDR3 DNA reads TGCAGTGCTAGAGTGTTTGAGCGGCGAGGACGGGAGACCCAGTACTTC.

Comment on this clonotype: A read error may explain this, as a much larger clone is one base away. The rearrangement links TRBV27 to TRBJ2-2; D perhaps matches TRBD2 (6 bases). The CDR3 runs to 17 residues. V was trimmed by 4 bases and J by 4 bases, leaving 19 bases between them. CDR1 is MNHEY, CDR2 SMNVEV, per germline (reference sequence). In DNA, the CDR3 is TGTGCCAGCAGTTCCCCCAGGAGCGGGTGGCCCACCGGGGAGCTGTTTTTT. It yields the protein CASSSPRSGWPTGELFF.

This clonotype was counted ten times or more. The chain is built from TRBV29-1 and TRBJ2-7; D is uncertain. The CDR3 spans 13 residues. V shed 4 bases and J shed 2 bases, with 12 bases lying between them. Germline lookup yields CDR1 SQVTM and CDR2 ANQGSEA. The CDR3 nucleotides read TGCAGCGTTGGGGAAAGACCCACCTACGAGCAGTACTTC. This sequence encodes CSVGERPTYEQYF.

This clonotype was found many times. The chain is built from TRBV27 and TRBJ2-7; D ambiguous. This CDR3 is 14 amino acids long. Between the trimmed V and J ends, which lost 6 bases and 5 bases, there was a span of 17 bases. CDR1 and CDR2 from the germline V gene are MNHEY and SMNVEV (reference sequence). For the CDR3, the DNA is TGTGCCAGCAGCCTCAGGCAGTATATCCACGAGCAGTACTTC. It is translated as CASSLRQYIHEQYF.

This clonotype was counted many times. The gene calls are TRBV7-2 and TRBJ2-5; D gene unclear. This CDR3 has 14 residues. Germline CDR1 reads SGHTA; CDR2 reads FQGNSA. V lost 1 base to trimming and J lost 4 bases, with 10 bases between them. This chain's CDR3 is CASSLGRPPETQYF. The CDR3 nucleotides are TGTGCCAGCAGCTTAGGTAGACCCCCAGAGACCCAGTACTTC.

This clonotype was counted ten times or more. The chain combines TRBV7-2 with TRBJ2-4; no definite D call. V lost 2 bases, J lost 6 bases, and 5 bases lay in between. This CDR3 is 12 amino acids long. The germline V gene encodes CDR1 SGHTA and CDR2 FQGNSA. This CDR3 reads CASSLLINIQYF. The CDR3 bases are TGTGCCAGCAGCTTACTCATAAACATTCAGTACTTC.

The sample holds many counts of this clonotype. The chain recombines TRBV20-1 with TRBJ2-7; TRBD1 agrees at 11 bases. The trim removed 6 bases at V and 4 bases at J, leaving 11 bases unmatched. CDR1 DFQATT and CDR2 SNEGSKA come from the germline V gene (reference sequence). This CDR3 has 15 amino acids. CDR3 region: CSAIPGQGAKYEQYF. The DNA for the CDR3 is TGCAGTGCAATACCCGGACAGGGGGCTAAATACGAGCAGTACTTC.

There are a few counts of this clonotype. V gene TRBV4-1 combines with J gene TRBJ2-1; 8 bases are shared with TRBD2. Germline lookup yields CDR1 MGHRA and CDR2 YSYEKL. Unmatched junction bases numbered 17, after V lost 4 bases and J lost 0 bases. The length of the CDR3 is 20 residues. CDR3 in DNA: TGCGCCAGCAGCCCATTCCCGCGGCGGGGGGCATCTAGCTCCTACAATGAGCAGTTCTTC. Protein sequence: CASSPFPRRGASSSYNEQFF.

Worth noting for this clonotype: With a much larger clone just one base away, this may be a read error. Likely a read error: the CDR3 ends without its conserved phenylalanine or tryptophan. The chain joins TRBV7-2 to TRBJ2-1; the match to TRBD2 covers 7 bases. The germline CDR1 and CDR2 sequences are SGHTA and FQGNSA. Germline trimming cut 5 bases from V and 0 bases from J; bases unmatched to any gene: 4. This CDR3 is built from 15 residues. For the CDR3, the DNA is TGTGCCAGCAGCGCAGCGGGGAGCTCCTACAATGAGCAGTTCCTC. Its translation is CASSAAGSSYNEQFL.

This clonotype was detected many times. The V call is TRBV4-3, the J call TRBJ2-2; D might be TRBD1 (5 bases). Germline V gives CDR1 LGHNA, CDR2 YSLEER. The CDR3 loop spans 16 amino acids. V lost 0 bases and J lost 7, with 15 bases in between. CDR3 sequence: CASSQDGALADGELFF. CDR3 bases: TGCGCCAGCAGCCAAGATGGGGCCTTGGCCGACGGGGAGCTGTTTTTT.